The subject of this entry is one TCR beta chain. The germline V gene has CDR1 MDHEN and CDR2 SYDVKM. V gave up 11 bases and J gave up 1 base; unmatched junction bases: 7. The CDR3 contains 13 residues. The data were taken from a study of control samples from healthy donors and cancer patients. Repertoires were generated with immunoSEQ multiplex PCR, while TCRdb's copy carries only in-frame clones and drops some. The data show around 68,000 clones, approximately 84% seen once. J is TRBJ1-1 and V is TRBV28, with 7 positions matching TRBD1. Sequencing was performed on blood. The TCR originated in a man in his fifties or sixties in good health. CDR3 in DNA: TGTGCCGCATACAGGGGCTCGAACACTGAAGCTTTCTTT. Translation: CAAYRGSNTEAFF.